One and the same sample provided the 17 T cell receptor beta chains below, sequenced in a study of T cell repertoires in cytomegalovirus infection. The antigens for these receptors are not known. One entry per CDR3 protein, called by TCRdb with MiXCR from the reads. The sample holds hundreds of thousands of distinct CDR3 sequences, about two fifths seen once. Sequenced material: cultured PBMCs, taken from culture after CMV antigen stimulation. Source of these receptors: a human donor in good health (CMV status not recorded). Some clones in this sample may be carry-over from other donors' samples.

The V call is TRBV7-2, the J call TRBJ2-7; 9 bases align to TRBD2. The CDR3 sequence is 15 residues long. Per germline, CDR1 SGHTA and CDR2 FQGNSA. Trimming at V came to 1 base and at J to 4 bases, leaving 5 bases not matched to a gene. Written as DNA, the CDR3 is TGTGCCAGCAGCTTAGGGGGGCTAGCGGGATACGAGCAGTACTTC. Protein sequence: CASSLGGLAGYEQYF.

Here the CDR3 reads CASSSEGPAGELFF. CDR3 bases: TGTGCCAGCAGCTCCGAGGGGCCGGCCGGGGAGCTGTTTTTT. The V call is TRBV7-9, the J call TRBJ2-2; D might be TRBD1 or TRBD2, each matching 5 bases. The CDR3 has 14 amino acids. Germline loops: CDR1 SEHNR, CDR2 FQNEAQ (reference sequence). V lost 4 bases and J 6 bases, leaving 12 bases between the germline ends.

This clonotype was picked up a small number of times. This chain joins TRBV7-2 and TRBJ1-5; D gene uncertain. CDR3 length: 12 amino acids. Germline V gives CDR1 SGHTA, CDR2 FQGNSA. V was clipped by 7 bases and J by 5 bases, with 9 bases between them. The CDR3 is CASTPRHQPQHF. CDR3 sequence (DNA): TGTGCCAGCACCCCCCGGCATCAGCCCCAGCATTTT.

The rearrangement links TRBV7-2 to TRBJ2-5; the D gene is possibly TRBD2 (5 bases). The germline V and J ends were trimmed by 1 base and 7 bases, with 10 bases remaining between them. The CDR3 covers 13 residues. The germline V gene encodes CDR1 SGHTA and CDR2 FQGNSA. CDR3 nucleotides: TGTGCCAGCAGCTTAGAGTCTGAGGGGACCCAGTACTTC. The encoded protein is CASSLESEGTQYF.

The CDR3 nucleotides read TGTGCCAGCAAGGCGGGGAACCAAGAGACCCAGTACTTC. Translated: CASKAGNQETQYF. This rearrangement joins TRBV6-8 to TRBJ2-5; a weak D match, TRBD2 (6 bases). V was cut by 7 bases and J by 0 bases, with 9 bases left in between. Germline CDR1 and CDR2: MNHGY and SAAAGT. CDR3 size: 13 residues.

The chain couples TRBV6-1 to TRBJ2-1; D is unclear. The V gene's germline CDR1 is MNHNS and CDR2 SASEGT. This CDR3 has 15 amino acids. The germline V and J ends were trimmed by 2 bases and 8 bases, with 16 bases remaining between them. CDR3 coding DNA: TGTGCCAGCAGTGAAAGGCGTGACTCTAGGGATGAGCAGTTCTTC. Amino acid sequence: CASSERRDSRDEQFF.

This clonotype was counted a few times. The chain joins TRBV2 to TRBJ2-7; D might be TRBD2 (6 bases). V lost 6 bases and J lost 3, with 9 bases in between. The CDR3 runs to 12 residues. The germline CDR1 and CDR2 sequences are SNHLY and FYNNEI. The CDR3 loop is CASRTRGYEQYF. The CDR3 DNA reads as TGTGCCAGCAGGACTAGGGGCTACGAGCAGTACTTC.

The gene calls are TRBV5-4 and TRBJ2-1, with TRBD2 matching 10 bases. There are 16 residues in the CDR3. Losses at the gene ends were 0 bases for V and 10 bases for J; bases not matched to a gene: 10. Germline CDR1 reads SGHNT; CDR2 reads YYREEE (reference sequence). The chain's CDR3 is CASSLAPGLASGEQFF. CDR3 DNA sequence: TGTGCCAGCAGCTTGGCCCCGGGACTAGCGTCAGGGGAGCAGTTCTTC.

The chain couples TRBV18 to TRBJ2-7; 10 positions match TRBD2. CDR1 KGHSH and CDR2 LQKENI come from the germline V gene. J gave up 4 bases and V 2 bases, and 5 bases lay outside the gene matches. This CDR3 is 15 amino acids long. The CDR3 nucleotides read TGTGCCAGCTCACCAACCTGGACTAGCGGTTACGAGCAGTACTTC. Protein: CASSPTWTSGYEQYF.

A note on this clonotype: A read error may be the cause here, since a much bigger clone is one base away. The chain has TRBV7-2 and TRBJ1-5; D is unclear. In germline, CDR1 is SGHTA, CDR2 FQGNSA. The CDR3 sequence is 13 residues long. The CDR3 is CPSSSAINQPQHF. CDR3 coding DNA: TGTCCCAGCAGCTCTGCCATCAATCAGCCCCAGCATTTT.

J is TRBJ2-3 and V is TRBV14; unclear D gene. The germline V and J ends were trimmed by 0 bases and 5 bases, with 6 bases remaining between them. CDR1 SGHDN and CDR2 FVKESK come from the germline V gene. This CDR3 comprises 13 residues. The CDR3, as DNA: TGTGCCAGCAGCCAAGATCTTCGAGATACGCAGTATTTT. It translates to CASSQDLRDTQYF.

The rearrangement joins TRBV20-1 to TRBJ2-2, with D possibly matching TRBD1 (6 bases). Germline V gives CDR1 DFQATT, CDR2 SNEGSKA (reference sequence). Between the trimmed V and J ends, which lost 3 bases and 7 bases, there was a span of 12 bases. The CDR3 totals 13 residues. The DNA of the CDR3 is TGCAGTGCTAGTCAGGGGTTGGGCGGGGAGCTGTTTTTT. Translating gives CSASQGLGGELFF.

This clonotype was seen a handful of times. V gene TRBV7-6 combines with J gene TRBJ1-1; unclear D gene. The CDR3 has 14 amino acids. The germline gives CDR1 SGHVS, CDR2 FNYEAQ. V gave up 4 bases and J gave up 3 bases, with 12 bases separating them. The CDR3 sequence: CASSSGLRYTEAFF. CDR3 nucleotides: TGTGCCAGCAGCTCCGGGCTCAGATACACTGAAGCTTTCTTT.

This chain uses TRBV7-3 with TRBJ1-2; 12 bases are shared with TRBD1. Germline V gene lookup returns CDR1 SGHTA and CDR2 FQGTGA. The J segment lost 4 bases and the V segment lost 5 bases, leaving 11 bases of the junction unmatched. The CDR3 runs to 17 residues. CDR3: CASSPKGGTGGLYGYTF. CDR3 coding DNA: TGTGCCAGCAGCCCGAAAGGGGGGACAGGGGGCCTCTATGGCTACACCTTC. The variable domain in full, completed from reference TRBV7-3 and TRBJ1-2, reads GAGVSQTPSNKVTEKGKYVELRCDPISGHTALYWYRQSLGQGPEFLIYFQGTGAADDSGLPNDRFFAVRPEGSVSTLKIQRTERGDSAVYLCASSPKGGTGGLYGYTFGSGTRLTVV.

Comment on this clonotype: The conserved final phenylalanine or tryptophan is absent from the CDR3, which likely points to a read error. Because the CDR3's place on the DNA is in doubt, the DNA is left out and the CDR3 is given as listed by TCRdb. The CDR3 reads CASSQFGRI. This sequence joins TRBV27 and TRBJ2-7. CDR1 is MNHEY, CDR2 SMNVEV, per germline (reference sequence). The CDR3 is made up of 9 amino acids, end residues included.

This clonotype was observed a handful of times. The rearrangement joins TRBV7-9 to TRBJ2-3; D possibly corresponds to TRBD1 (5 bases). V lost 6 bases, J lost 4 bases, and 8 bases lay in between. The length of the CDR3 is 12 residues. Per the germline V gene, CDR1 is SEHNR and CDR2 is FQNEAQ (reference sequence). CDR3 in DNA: TGTGCCAGCAGAGGGGCTTCAGATACGCAGTATTTT. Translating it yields CASRGASDTQYF.

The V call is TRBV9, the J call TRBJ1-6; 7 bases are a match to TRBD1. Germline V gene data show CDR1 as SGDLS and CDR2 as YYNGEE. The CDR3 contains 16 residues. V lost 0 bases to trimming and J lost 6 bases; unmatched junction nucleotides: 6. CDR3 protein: CASSVAARGRNSPLHF. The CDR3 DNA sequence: TGTGCCAGCAGCGTAGCGGCAAGGGGGCGTAATTCACCCCTCCACTTT. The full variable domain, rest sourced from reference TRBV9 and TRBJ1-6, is DSGVTQTPKHLITATGQRVTLRCSPRSGDLSVYWYQQSLDQGLQFLIQYYNGEERAKGNILERFSAQQFPDLHSELNLSSLELGDSALYFCASSVAARGRNSPLHFGNGTRLTVT.